This entry lists 10 T cell receptor beta chains sequenced from one sample in a study of OX40 agonist ivuxolimab in advanced cancers. TCRdb's table, derived via immunoSEQ multiplex PCR, lists solely in-frame clones and lacks some. Counted here are some 80,000 clones, more than 80% occurring once; the ten biggest clones make up around 2.3%. The sample was CD4+ or CD8+ T cells sorted from blood, taken in a trial of the OX40 agonist ivuxolimab. All receptors come from an adult with an advanced solid tumor such as melanoma, head and neck, liver or kidney cancer.

The rearrangement joins TRBV7-2 to TRBJ2-5, with 9 bases lining up with TRBD1. Germline V gene lookup returns CDR1 SGHTA and CDR2 FQGNSA. The length of the CDR3 is 17 residues. Unmatched junction bases numbered 11, after V lost 1 base and J lost 5 bases. The CDR3 loop reads CASSLGGNRGLGETQYF. CDR3 nucleotides: TGTGCCAGCAGCTTAGGAGGGAACAGGGGGCTCGGGGAGACCCAGTACTTC. The whole variable domain, filled in from reference TRBV7-2 and TRBJ2-5, reads GAGVSQSPSNKVTEKGKDVELRCDPISGHTALYWYRQSLGQGLEFLIYFQGNSAPDKSGLPSDRFSAERTGGSVSTLTIQRTQQEDSAVYLCASSLGGNRGLGETQYFGPGTRLLVL.

The CDR3 sequence is CASSRGQGSNEKLFF. As DNA, the CDR3 is TGTGCCAGCAGCAGAGGACAGGGCTCTAATGAAAAACTGTTTTTT. This rearrangement joins TRBV21-1 to TRBJ1-4; whether TRBD1, the table's D call, matches the DNA was not checked. TRBV21-1 is annotated as a pseudogene. The CDR3 contains 15 residues.

The chain couples TRBV28 to TRBJ1-6, with D unresolved. This CDR3 contains 14 residues. Germline-derived CDR1 and CDR2 are MDHEN and SYDVKM. V lost 8 bases, J lost 0 bases, and 8 bases lay in between. The CDR3 DNA reads as TGTGCCAGCCGGTGGAGCTCCTATAATTCACCCCTCCACTTT. It codes for CASRWSSYNSPLHF.

The chain recombines TRBV7-2 with TRBJ1-5; no clear D. The CDR3 consists of 13 residues. The ends were cut back, 1 base at V and 6 bases at J, with 7 bases in the middle. CDR1 and CDR2 from the germline V gene are SGHTA and FQGNSA. This chain's CDR3 is CASSLEQTQPQHF. The CDR3 DNA is TGTGCCAGCAGCTTAGAACAGACTCAGCCCCAGCATTTT.

The chain has TRBV6-5 and TRBJ1-3; D perhaps matches TRBD1 (6 bases). Per germline, CDR1 MNHEY and CDR2 SVGAGI. V lost 2 bases and J 8 bases, leaving 10 bases between the germline ends. CDR3 length: 13 residues. Written as DNA, the CDR3 is TGTGCCAGCAGTTACAGTCAGGGGTACACCATATATTTT. Translated: CASSYSQGYTIYF.

A word on this clone: The sample holds other DNA sequences that translate to the same CDR3. The rearrangement links TRBV5-1 to TRBJ1-6, with D unresolved. V was clipped by 0 bases and J by 0 bases, with 4 bases between them. The length of the CDR3 is 15 residues. The germline CDR1 and CDR2 sequences are SGHRS and YFSETQ. The CDR3 nucleotides are TGCGCCAGCAGCTTGGCCGGCTCCTATAATTCACCCCTCCACTTT. It is translated as CASSLAGSYNSPLHF.

The chain is built from TRBV28 and TRBJ1-1; TRBD1 is a possible D gene (5 bases). Trimming pared 5 bases from V and 7 bases from J, leaving 14 bases between. This CDR3 comprises 13 residues. The germline gives CDR1 MDHEN, CDR2 SYDVKM. The CDR3 loop reads CASSRPGAHEAFF. The CDR3 DNA follows: TGTGCCAGCAGTCGACCCGGGGCCCATGAAGCTTTCTTT.

This chain uses TRBV5-1 with TRBJ1-2; D is unclear. CDR1 is SGHRS, CDR2 YFSETQ, per germline. The length of the CDR3 is 14 residues. Trimming removed 3 bases from V and 5 bases from J, with 14 bases in between. The CDR3 protein is CASSSLPGGYGYTF. The CDR3 DNA sequence: TGCGCCAGCAGCTCGTTGCCAGGCGGGTATGGCTACACCTTC. The variable domain in full, with the rest retrieved from reference TRBV5-1 and TRBJ1-2, is KAGVTQTPRYLIKTRGQQVTLSCSPISGHRSVSWYQQTPGQGLQFLFEYFSETQRNKGNFPGRFSGRQFSNSRSEMNVSTLELGDSALYLCASSSLPGGYGYTFGSGTRLTVV.

The gene calls are TRBV10-1 and TRBJ1-3; no clear D. This CDR3 region has 14 residues. The V gene lost 3 bases and the J gene lost 4 bases, with 10 bases spanning the gap. Germline-derived CDR1 and CDR2 are WNHNN and SYGVQD (reference sequence). The CDR3 here is CASSESRSGNTIYF. The DNA for the CDR3 is TGCGCCAGCAGTGAATCGAGGTCCGGAAACACCATATATTTT.

The J gene is TRBJ2-1, the V gene TRBV2; TRBD2 agrees at 8 bases. Germline assignment: CDR1 SNHLY and CDR2 FYNNEI. V trimming: 3 bases; J trimming: 2 bases; junction bases outside the gene matches: 6. The CDR3 is 16 amino acids. The CDR3 sequence is CASSEIIAGPYNEQFF. CDR3 coding DNA: TGTGCCAGCAGTGAGATAATAGCGGGACCCTACAATGAGCAGTTCTTC.